Listed here are 14 T cell receptor beta chains from one sample, sequenced in a study of T cells in Graves' hyperthyroidism and ophthalmopathy. RNA transcripts gave rise to amplified TCR beta CDR3 regions. With the HTBI primer set, the TCR CDR3 went through a first round of RT-PCR. A single record per CDR3 protein comes from TCRdb applying MiXCR to the multiplex PCR reads. The sample has roughly 420,000 distinct CDR3 sequences, approximately 14% seen once. Sequenced: blood. All receptors come from a woman aged 18-29 years with Graves' hyperthyroidism.

This clonotype has at least ten counts. The chain recombines TRBV6-2 or TRBV6-3 with TRBJ1-1; D is undetermined. This CDR3 spans 16 amino acids. V was clipped by 2 bases and J by 1 base, with 14 bases between them. Germline assignment: CDR1 MNHEY and CDR2 SVGEGT. The CDR3, as DNA: TGTGCCAGCAGTTACGCTAGCCACTGGGAGAACACTGAAGCTTTCTTT. Its protein product is CASSYASHWENTEAFF.

In this sample, this clonotype turned up a few times. The CDR3 region has the DNA TGTGCCAGCAGCCAAGAGGGACCGGGCCCACTAGATACGCAGTATTTT. Protein product: CASSQEGPGPLDTQYF. The rearrangement links TRBV3-1 to TRBJ2-3, with D perhaps being TRBD1 or TRBD2 (5 bases each). The CDR3 has 16 residues. The V end lost 0 bases, the J end lost 5 bases, and 15 bases lay between the germline ends. The germline CDR1 and CDR2 sequences are LGHDT and YNNKEL (reference sequence).

This chain links TRBV5-4 with TRBJ1-2, with 7 positions matching TRBD1. This CDR3 is 13 amino acids long. J was trimmed by 6 bases and V by 5 bases; bases with no gene match: 7. Looked up from germline, CDR1 is SGHNT and CDR2 is YYREEE (reference sequence). CDR3 loop: CASRGQFINGYTF. CDR3 DNA: TGTGCCAGCAGGGGACAGTTTATCAATGGCTACACCTTC.

The chain recombines TRBV19 with TRBJ2-2, with 7 bases fitting TRBD1. The germline gives CDR1 LNHDA, CDR2 SQIVND (reference sequence). The CDR3 is made up of 14 amino acids. Losses at the gene ends were 5 bases for V and 5 bases for J; bases not matched to a gene: 5. CDR3 sequence: CASSARGKTGELFF. CDR3 sequence (DNA): TGTGCCAGTAGTGCCAGGGGGAAGACCGGGGAGCTGTTTTTT.

This clonotype was picked up many times. In DNA form, the CDR3 reads TGTGCCAGCATCTCCGTATACTGGGACTCTAGCGCCGAACCTCTGGGGTACAATGAGCAGTTCTTC. Its translation is CASISVYWDSSAEPLGYNEQFF. The chain combines TRBV28 with TRBJ2-1; D is perhaps TRBD2 (6 bases). V was clipped by 7 bases and J by 4 bases, with 38 bases between them. CDR3 size: 22 residues. CDR1 and CDR2 from the germline V gene are MDHEN and SYDVKM.

This clonotype was detected many times. The chain uses TRBV6-1 and TRBJ2-5; unclear D gene. Germline lookup yields CDR1 MNHNS and CDR2 SASEGT. V shed 7 bases and J shed 4 bases, with 7 bases lying between them. The CDR3 is 11 amino acids. The CDR3 DNA sequence: TGTGCCAGCATATCGGGAGAGACCCAGTACTTC. Protein sequence: CASISGETQYF.

V gene TRBV6-2 or TRBV6-3 combines with J gene TRBJ1-2; 8 nucleotides agree with TRBD1. Trimming took 1 base from V and 7 from J; bases not matched to a gene: 5. From germline, CDR1 is MNHEY and CDR2 SVGEGT. The CDR3 is 14 amino acids. The CDR3 loop is CASSYLDRAVGYTF. The CDR3 DNA reads TGTGCCAGCAGTTACTTGGACAGGGCTGTTGGCTACACCTTC.

V gene TRBV7-2 combines with J gene TRBJ2-5; 8 positions agree with TRBD1. CDR3 length equals 16 residues. Trimming removed 5 bases from V and 5 bases from J; junction bases left unmatched: 13. Germline V lookup: CDR1 SGHTA, CDR2 FQGNSA. CDR3 residues: CASSPRETGAQETQYF. CDR3 bases: TGTGCCAGCAGCCCCCGGGAGACAGGGGCGCAGGAGACCCAGTACTTC.

The chain has TRBV19 and TRBJ1-1, with D unclear. The V gene lost 3 bases and the J gene lost 4 bases, with 12 bases spanning the gap. The germline gives CDR1 LNHDA, CDR2 SQIVND (reference sequence). The CDR3 is made up of 14 amino acids. CDR3 in amino acids: CASSIQAAGTEAFF. The DNA of the CDR3 is TGTGCCAGTAGTATCCAGGCGGCAGGCACTGAAGCTTTCTTT.

This clonotype was detected ten times or more. This rearrangement joins TRBV19 to TRBJ1-1; weak D call: TRBD1 (5 bases). CDR1 and CDR2 from the germline V gene are LNHDA and SQIVND (reference sequence). The ends were cut back, 7 bases at V and 3 bases at J, with 18 bases in the middle. This CDR3 spans 15 amino acids. The chain's CDR3 is CASNLGPGLDTEAFF. The CDR3 DNA reads TGTGCCAGTAACTTGGGGCCGGGGCTGGACACTGAAGCTTTCTTT.

There are many counts of this clonotype. The chain's CDR3 is CASTRDSNFPNEQFF. The CDR3 bases are TGTGCCAGCACAAGAGACAGCAACTTCCCAAATGAGCAGTTCTTC. The gene calls are TRBV12-3 or TRBV12-4 and TRBJ2-1; the D gene is possibly TRBD1 (5 bases). V lost 7 bases, J lost 7 bases, and 20 bases lay in between. The CDR3 consists of 15 residues.

The table lists this clonotype with a few counts. The chain has TRBV20-1 and TRBJ2-1; perhaps TRBD2 as D (6 bases). Per the germline V gene, CDR1 is DFQATT and CDR2 is SNEGSKA (reference sequence). CDR3 size: 13 residues. V lost 4 bases and J lost 7, with 14 bases in between. CDR3 in amino acids: CSANRDLGNEQFF. The CDR3 region has the DNA TGCAGTGCTAACCGGGACTTGGGTAATGAGCAGTTCTTC.

This chain uses TRBV6-2 or TRBV6-3 with TRBJ2-5, with no clear D. The CDR3 covers 13 residues. Germline CDR1 MNHEY, CDR2 SVGEGT. Trimming pared 5 bases from V and 4 bases from J, leaving 11 bases between. The DNA of the CDR3 is TGTGCCAGCAGTGTTGGCTGGGGAGAGACCCAGTACTTC. As protein: CASSVGWGETQYF.

A word on this clonotype: It may be a read error: a sequence one base away is much more abundant. The conserved closing phenylalanine or tryptophan is absent in this CDR3, likely reflecting a read error. This chain joins TRBV7-2 and TRBJ1-1; TRBD1 matches 9 bases. Germline V lookup: CDR1 SGHTA, CDR2 FQGNSA. The CDR3 length is 14 residues. After removal of 5 bases from V and 1 base from J, the junction contained 2 bases not matched to a gene. DNA for the CDR3: TGTGCCAGCAGCATGGACAGGGGGAACACTGAAGCTTTCTCT. Protein product: CASSMDRGNTEAFS.